The 32 T cell receptor beta chains given below trace back to one sample, sequenced in a study of blood T cells in healthy people across ages. A second 7 to 11 cycle PCR used barcoded and J-beta primers. TCRdb re-called the 5' RACE reads with MiXCR, one entry per CDR3 protein. Of 1.4 million to 1.5 million distinct CDR3 sequences in the sample, roughly 45% are singletons; the top ten hold 7.9%. The sequencing input was blood. The receptors stem from a woman between 18 and 30 years old in good health.

The rearrangement uses TRBV2 and TRBJ1-1; 7 bases line up with TRBD1. Germline assignment: CDR1 SNHLY and CDR2 FYNNEI. This CDR3 region has 13 residues. V shed 10 bases and J 3 bases; nucleotides not matched to a gene: 8. The CDR3 sequence: CATHRTGDTEAFF. CDR3 sequence (DNA): TGTGCCACCCACAGGACAGGAGACACTGAAGCTTTCTTT.

This clonotype was seen only once. The rearrangement joins TRBV30 to TRBJ2-1; D remains unclear. V gave up 5 bases and J gave up 4 bases, with 12 bases separating them. The CDR3 spans 13 residues. CDR1 and CDR2 from the germline V gene are GTSNPN and SVGIG (reference sequence). CDR3 nucleotide sequence: TGTGCCTGGCAGCTCTACAGATACAATGAGCAGTTCTTC. This translates into CAWQLYRYNEQFF.

This clonotype was counted between two and nine times. The chain has TRBV6-1 and TRBJ1-5, with unresolved D. Deletions cut 6 bases from V and 6 bases from J, with 33 bases between. This CDR3 region has 20 residues. Germline loops: CDR1 MNHNS, CDR2 SASEGT. CDR3 protein: CASSSKAYRVGGVFSQPQHF. CDR3 sequence (DNA): TGTGCCAGCAGCTCTAAGGCTTATAGGGTTGGCGGGGTTTTTAGTCAGCCCCAGCATTTT.

This rearrangement joins TRBV4-1 to TRBJ2-1, with 8 bases lining up with TRBD2. The ends lost 5 bases at V and 8 bases at J; junction bases unmatched: 8. Germline CDR1 is MGHRA and CDR2 is YSYEKL. This CDR3 is 14 amino acids long. The CDR3 loop reads CASSFGSGGYEQFF. The CDR3 DNA reads as TGCGCCAGCAGCTTCGGGAGCGGGGGCTATGAGCAGTTCTTC.

The chain carries TRBV9 and TRBJ1-5; weak D call: TRBD1 (6 bases). This CDR3 is built from 16 residues. With 4 bases removed from V and 3 bases from J, the gap between germline ends came to 17 bases. Germline V CDR1 and CDR2: SGDLS, YYNGEE. In DNA, the CDR3 is TGTGCCAGCAGCCCTGGGGGGGGGGCAGACAATCAGCCCCAGCATTTT. This codes for CASSPGGGADNQPQHF. Drawing the rest from reference TRBV9 and TRBJ1-5, the complete variable domain is DSGVTQTPKHLITATGQRVTLRCSPRSGDLSVYWYQQSLDQGLQFLIQYYNGEERAKGNILERFSAQQFPDLHSELNLSSLELGDSALYFCASSPGGGADNQPQHFGDGTRLSIL.

A note on this clonotype: This sequence may be a read error, since a much larger clone differs from it by one base. The chain couples TRBV28 to TRBJ2-1; TRBD2 agrees at 10 bases. The DNA end is more similar to TRBJ2-7, so the J call may be wrong. Germline CDR1 reads MDHEN; CDR2 reads SYDVKM. This CDR3 region has 14 residues. The CDR3 nucleotides are TGTGCCAGCAGCCTAGCGGGGGTTCTCAATGAGCAGTACTTC. This sequence encodes CASSLAGVLNEQYF.

The V gene is TRBV12-3 or TRBV12-4, the J gene TRBJ2-5; 9 bases agree with TRBD2. The ends lost 5 bases at V and 2 bases at J; junction bases unmatched: 12. This CDR3 is built from 17 residues. The CDR3 is CASSPGGASGVQETQYF. The CDR3 coding sequence is TGTGCCAGCAGTCCGGGGGGCGCTAGCGGGGTTCAAGAGACCCAGTACTTC.

The V call is TRBV4-1, the J call TRBJ2-7, with 7 bases matching TRBD2. The germline V gene has CDR1 MGHRA and CDR2 YSYEKL. V lost 1 base, J lost 2 bases, and 8 bases stayed unmatched. This CDR3 spans 16 amino acids. CDR3 in amino acids: CASSQGPAGDPYEQYF. The CDR3 coding sequence is TGCGCCAGCAGCCAAGGCCCTGCGGGGGACCCCTACGAGCAGTACTTC.

This clonotype was counted many times. The V call is TRBV6-5, the J call TRBJ2-7, with 9 bases that match TRBD2. The CDR3 consists of 16 residues. Losses at the gene ends were 7 bases for V and 7 bases for J; bases not matched to a gene: 17. The germline V gene has CDR1 MNHEY and CDR2 SVGAGI. The CDR3 is CASTAGGSFRFNEQYF. DNA of the CDR3: TGTGCCAGCACAGCGGGGGGTAGTTTTAGGTTCAATGAGCAGTACTTC.

In DNA, the CDR3 is TGTGCCAGCGGGGGGACAGCCCAAGAGACCCAGTACTTC. As protein: CASGGTAQETQYF. The V call is TRBV2, the J call TRBJ2-5; a weak D match, TRBD1 (7 bases). Per the germline V gene, CDR1 is SNHLY and CDR2 is FYNNEI. The ends were cut back, 8 bases at V and 1 base at J, with 11 bases in the middle. This CDR3 has 13 residues.

This clonotype was observed a few times. V gene TRBV6-5 combines with J gene TRBJ2-7; D is unresolved. The V gene lost 8 bases and the J gene lost 7 bases, with 6 bases spanning the gap. This CDR3 comprises 9 residues. Germline V lookup: CDR1 MNHEY, CDR2 SVGAGI. The CDR3 sequence: CASLEEQYF. In DNA form, the CDR3 reads TGTGCCAGCTTAGAAGAGCAGTACTTC.

V and J are TRBV4-1 and TRBJ2-2, with 9 bases lining up with TRBD1. This CDR3 contains 16 residues. The V gene's germline CDR1 is MGHRA and CDR2 YSYEKL. Germline trimming cut 3 bases from V and 0 bases from J; bases unmatched to any gene: 2. The CDR3 loop is CASSHRTGANTGELFF. The CDR3 DNA follows: TGCGCCAGCAGCCACCGGACAGGGGCGAACACCGGGGAGCTGTTTTTT.

This sequence joins TRBV6-6 and TRBJ1-1; D remains unclear. Germline assignment: CDR1 MNHNY and CDR2 SVGAGI (reference sequence). V was shortened by 2 bases and J by 1 base, with 8 bases between the two germline ends. The CDR3 sequence is 14 residues long. CDR3 DNA: TGTGCCAGCAGTTACGGCGCAGGGAACACTGAAGCTTTCTTT. Its translation is CASSYGAGNTEAFF.

This clonotype has just a few counts. The chain employs TRBV9 and TRBJ2-5, with D unclear. From germline, CDR1 is SGDLS and CDR2 YYNGEE. The CDR3 has 14 amino acids. Trimming took 1 base from V and 5 from J, leaving 12 bases between them. The CDR3 loop is CASSVSLVRETQYF. Here the CDR3 DNA reads TGTGCCAGCAGCGTATCTCTAGTAAGGGAGACCCAGTACTTC. Together with reference TRBV9 and TRBJ2-5, the CDR3 gives the full variable domain: DSGVTQTPKHLITATGQRVTLRCSPRSGDLSVYWYQQSLDQGLQFLIQYYNGEERAKGNILERFSAQQFPDLHSELNLSSLELGDSALYFCASSVSLVRETQYFGPGTRLLVL.

This clonotype was found a few times. The V call is TRBV4-2, the J call TRBJ2-3, with D perhaps matching TRBD1 (5 bases). The CDR3 is 17 residues long. In germline, CDR1 is LGHNA, CDR2 YNFKEQ. The V and J ends lost 4 bases and 8 bases respectively, with 25 bases between them. The CDR3 reads CASSPETLDTGEVTQYF. In DNA, the CDR3 is TGTGCCAGCAGCCCAGAGACTCTGGACACGGGCGAGGTTACGCAGTATTTT.

This chain joins TRBV6-5 and TRBJ1-6; D gene uncertain. Trimming took off 6 bases at V and 9 bases at J, with 9 bases between the two ends. The length of the CDR3 is 12 residues. Germline CDR1 and CDR2: MNHEY and SVGAGI. The CDR3: CASSLPSSPLHF. CDR3 in DNA: TGTGCCAGCAGCTTACCCAGTTCACCCCTCCACTTT.

V usage is TRBV4-2 and J usage is TRBJ2-3, with no clear D. This CDR3 contains 15 residues. From germline, CDR1 is LGHNA and CDR2 YNFKEQ. The V gene lost 0 bases and the J gene lost 10 bases, with 17 bases spanning the gap. CDR3 nucleotides: TGTGCCAGCAGCCAAGATCCTGTAGTCTTAGGAGCGCAGTATTTT. This sequence encodes CASSQDPVVLGAQYF.

V is TRBV20-1 and J is TRBJ2-5; TRBD1 is a possible D gene (5 bases). CDR3 length: 14 residues. V gave up 4 bases and J gave up 4 bases, with 16 bases separating them. Germline CDR1 DFQATT, CDR2 SNEGSKA (reference sequence). CDR3: CSATDGQGPETQYF. As DNA, the CDR3 is TGCAGTGCTACCGACGGTCAGGGTCCAGAGACCCAGTACTTC.

The CDR3 protein is CSASGPAGSYNEQFF. The CDR3 nucleotides read TGCAGTGCTAGCGGCCCAGCGGGATCCTACAATGAGCAGTTCTTC. The rearrangement uses TRBV20-1 and TRBJ2-1; TRBD2 agrees at 7 bases. The CDR3 totals 15 residues. Looked up from germline, CDR1 is DFQATT and CDR2 is SNEGSKA (reference sequence). Unmatched junction bases numbered 6, after V lost 3 bases and J lost 1 base.

The J gene is TRBJ2-1, the V gene TRBV9; D may be TRBD1 or TRBD2 (5 bases each). Trimming left V 0 bases short and J 0 bases short, with 10 bases between. CDR1 SGDLS and CDR2 YYNGEE come from the germline V gene. The CDR3 totals 16 residues. The CDR3: CASSVEGESSYNEQFF. As DNA, the CDR3 is TGTGCCAGCAGCGTAGAAGGGGAGAGCTCCTACAATGAGCAGTTCTTC. Variable domain in full (rest from reference TRBV9 and TRBJ2-1): DSGVTQTPKHLITATGQRVTLRCSPRSGDLSVYWYQQSLDQGLQFLIQYYNGEERAKGNILERFSAQQFPDLHSELNLSSLELGDSALYFCASSVEGESSYNEQFFGPGTRLTVL.

The chain is built from TRBV10-2 and TRBJ1-5; D ambiguous. The germline V gene encodes CDR1 WSHSY and CDR2 SAAADI. The CDR3 has 14 amino acids. Deletions cut 6 bases from V and 5 bases from J, with 14 bases between. The CDR3 protein is CASRKTTGDQPQHF. The CDR3 bases are TGCGCCAGCAGGAAAACAACGGGCGATCAGCCCCAGCATTTT.

The chain carries TRBV7-8 and TRBJ2-3; 12 bases agree with TRBD2. The CDR3 runs 18 residues. Germline-derived CDR1 and CDR2 are SGHVS and FQNEAQ. V trimming: 1 base; J trimming: 5 bases; junction bases outside the gene matches: 10. The CDR3 DNA is TGTGCCAGCAGCTTAGAGCTGGCTAGCGGGGGGGCCTTAGATACGCAGTATTTT. This codes for CASSLELASGGALDTQYF.

The chain combines TRBV2 with TRBJ1-5; D may be TRBD1 (5 bases). Germline CDR1 is SNHLY and CDR2 is FYNNEI. This CDR3 has 15 residues. Trimming took 3 bases from V and 0 from J, leaving 9 bases between them. CDR3 sequence: CASSDRVYSNQPQHF. Here the CDR3 DNA reads TGTGCCAGCAGTGACAGGGTTTATAGCAATCAGCCCCAGCATTTT.

The chain joins TRBV27 to TRBJ1-2; D is uncertain. V was trimmed by 8 bases and J by 7 bases, leaving 14 bases between them. CDR1 is MNHEY, CDR2 SMNVEV, per germline (reference sequence). The CDR3 runs to 12 residues. In nucleotides, the CDR3 is TGTGCCAGCCGCCCCGTTTCGGGTGGCTACACCTTC. Encoded protein: CASRPVSGGYTF.

The table lists this clonotype with many counts. The chain has TRBV4-1 and TRBJ2-7; perhaps TRBD1 as D (5 bases). CDR1 and CDR2 (germline): MGHRA, YSYEKL. The V gene lost 1 base and the J gene lost 3 bases, with 13 bases spanning the gap. The CDR3 has 15 amino acids. The CDR3 here is CASSQGGTGIYEQYF. The CDR3 nucleotides read TGCGCCAGCAGCCAAGGAGGCACAGGAATCTACGAGCAGTACTTC.

This clonotype appeared a few times. The chain recombines TRBV5-1 with TRBJ2-3; D is possibly TRBD2 (6 bases). With 4 bases removed from V and 5 bases from J, the gap between germline ends came to 23 bases. The CDR3 spans 17 residues. Germline assignment: CDR1 SGHRS and CDR2 YFSETQ. The CDR3 protein is CASSPAPSDGGRDTQYF. CDR3 nucleotide sequence: TGCGCCAGCAGCCCCGCTCCTAGCGACGGAGGTCGAGATACGCAGTATTTT.

Concerning this clonotype itself: A read error may account for a junction end that differs from germline. The rearrangement uses TRBV20-1 and TRBJ1-1, with TRBD1 identical over 9 bases. The CDR3 sequence is 14 residues long. The germline V gene encodes CDR1 DFQATT and CDR2 SNEGSKA (reference sequence). The CDR3 DNA reads as TGCAGTGCTGACAGGACAGGGGATAACACTGTAGCTTTCTTT. This gives the protein CSADRTGDNTVAFF.

This clonotype came up a few times. V gene TRBV7-3 combines with J gene TRBJ2-3; 9 positions match TRBD2. From germline, CDR1 is SGHTA and CDR2 FQGTGA. V dropped 4 bases and J dropped 4; count of bases not matched to a gene: 3. The CDR3 runs to 14 residues. The CDR3 protein is CASSSGLASDTQYF. Here the CDR3 DNA reads TGTGCCAGCAGCTCGGGACTAGCATCAGATACGCAGTATTTT.

This rearrangement joins TRBV28 to TRBJ1-2; D is unresolved. V lost 6 bases, J lost 6 bases, and 11 bases lay in between. There are 12 residues in the CDR3. CDR1 MDHEN and CDR2 SYDVKM come from the germline V gene. The CDR3 DNA reads TGTGCCAGCAGCTGGGCAGATCATGGCTACACCTTC. This codes for CASSWADHGYTF.

This clonotype was counted only a few times. The J gene is TRBJ2-4, the V gene TRBV5-1, with TRBD2 identical over 12 bases. The J call may not be correct, given that the DNA end is closer to TRBJ2-7. This CDR3 has 15 residues. Germline V CDR1 and CDR2: SGHRS, YFSETQ. Written as DNA, the CDR3 is TGCGCCAGCAGCTCCCCGACTAGCGGGAGCGCCGAGCAGTACTTC. Amino acids: CASSSPTSGSAEQYF.

The genes are TRBV4-2 and TRBJ1-5, with D uncertain. This CDR3 has 15 residues. V dropped 0 bases and J dropped 0 bases, with 6 bases sitting between them. Per the germline V gene, CDR1 is LGHNA and CDR2 is YNFKEQ. Written as DNA, the CDR3 is TGTGCCAGCAGCCAAGATAGGGCTAGCAATCAGCCCCAGCATTTT. It is translated as CASSQDRASNQPQHF.

This clonotype occurred once. Compared with germline, one end of the junction differs, possibly owing to a read error. The chain recombines TRBV27 with TRBJ2-5, with 12 bases lining up with TRBD2. The CDR3 loop spans 15 amino acids. From germline, CDR1 is MNHEY and CDR2 SMNVEV (reference sequence). The CDR3 nucleotides read TGTGCCACCAGTATGACTAGCGGGAGTCATACTGAGCAGTACTTC. Amino acid sequence: CATSMTSGSHTEQYF.